The sequence of this TCR beta chain was determined in a study of T-cell reconstitution after alpha-beta-depleted transplantation in children. This clonotype showed up many times. Unique molecular identifiers were incorporated when the TCRbeta library was constructed. TCRdb re-derived calls from the PCR reads in MiXCR, one entry per CDR3 protein. The sample contains a few hundred thousand distinct CDR3 sequences, around an eighth of which appear only once. J lost 4 bases, V lost 5 bases, and 5 bases had no gene match. CDR3 size: 15 residues. CDR1 is SEHNR, CDR2 FQNEAQ, per germline (reference sequence).

The sequences come from PBMCs from the stem cell graft donor, collected from the stem cell graft. The J gene is TRBJ2-2, the V gene TRBV7-9; 9 bases line up with TRBD2. The clonotype originates from a human donor who donated a stem cell graft to a child with combined immunodeficiency. The CDR3 DNA follows: TGTGCCAGCAGCCCCCTAGCGGGGAGCACCGGGGAGCTGTTTTTT. Protein product: CASSPLAGSTGELFF.